Listed below are T cell receptor beta chains from one sample, sequenced in a study of T-cell memory formation after mild COVID-19. One entry per CDR3 protein, called by TCRdb with MiXCR from the 5' RACE reads. This sample has about 560,000 distinct CDR3 sequences, with about 20% found just once. The sample comprised PBMCs or a T cell subset sorted from them (not recorded which). The receptors originated from an adult woman who had mild COVID-19 (a few samples of this study predate the infection). Cell type and time point are not known. The CDR3 runs from the conserved cysteine through the conserved F or W. D genes are given only for firm matches. Expanded clones get a size class; other rows say once, few or many, or leave the size out.

v_call	clone_size	j_call	d_call	cdr3_aa	cdr3_nt
TRBV7-9	-	TRBJ2-1	-	CASSYYQRAHEQFF	TGTGCCAGCAGCTATTACCAGCGGGCTCATGAGCAGTTCTTC
TRBV7-9	-	TRBJ2-7	TRBD2	CASSLRTSQEYEQYF	TGTGCCAGCAGCTTGAGGACTAGCCAGGAATACGAGCAGTACTTC
TRBV15	-	TRBJ1-1	-	CATSRDFSRSEAFF	TGTGCCACCAGCAGAGATTTTAGTAGGAGTGAAGCTTTCTTT
TRBV5-4	few	TRBJ1-2	-	CASSLDRKPGYTF	TGTGCCAGCAGCTTGGACAGGAAGCCTGGCTACACCTTC
TRBV13	few	TRBJ2-1	-	CASSLGTPISSYNEQFF	TGTGCCAGCAGCTTAGGGACACCAATCAGCTCCTACAATGAGCAGTTCTTC
TRBV19	-	TRBJ2-7	TRBD1	CASSIGQATVYEQYF	TGTGCCAGTAGTATTGGACAGGCGACTGTGTACGAGCAGTACTTC
TRBV6-2/TRBV6-3	few	TRBJ2-2	-	CASSSGPHDTGELFF	TGTGCCAGCAGTTCAGGGCCTCACGACACCGGGGAGCTGTTTTTT
TRBV7-2	-	TRBJ2-1	TRBD2	CASSFSLAGGSNEQFF	TGTGCCAGCAGCTTCTCACTAGCGGGGGGTAGTAATGAGCAGTTCTTC
TRBV5-6	-	TRBJ2-1	TRBD2	CASSPGLLNNEQFF	TGTGCCAGCAGCCCGGGACTACTGAACAATGAGCAGTTCTTC
TRBV18	-	TRBJ2-1	-	CASSPPTGVDDEQFF	TGTGCCAGCTCACCACCGACGGGAGTGGACGATGAGCAGTTCTTC
TRBV5-1	few	TRBJ2-1	-	CASSLVRAGGGEQFF	TGCGCCAGCAGCTTGGTTCGAGCGGGTGGAGGTGAGCAGTTCTTC
TRBV12-3/TRBV12-4	-	TRBJ2-7	TRBD1	CASSSTGREQYF	TGTGCCAGCAGTTCGACAGGGAGAGAGCAGTACTTC
TRBV12-3/TRBV12-4	few	TRBJ1-1	-	CASSLLQTEAFF	TGTGCCAGCAGTTTACTCCAAACTGAAGCTTTCTTT
TRBV24-1	-	TRBJ1-5	-	CATSVTGQPQHF	TGTGCCACCAGTGTGACGGGACAGCCCCAGCATTTT
TRBV12-3/TRBV12-4	-	TRBJ1-2	-	CASLPEVGKSNYGYTF	TGTGCCAGCCTACCCGAGGTTGGGAAATCGAACTATGGCTACACCTTC
TRBV7-2	-	TRBJ1-2	-	CASSPYKFEGYTF	TGTGCCAGCAGCCCCTACAAGTTCGAGGGCTACACCTTC
TRBV12-3/TRBV12-4	-	TRBJ1-1	TRBD1	CASTRIVGTGVNTEDFF	TGTGCCAGCACCCGCATTGTAGGGACAGGGGTGAACACTGAAGATTTCTTT
TRBV7-9	-	TRBJ2-5	TRBD1	CASSLVGYRDRVRETQYF	TGTGCCAGCAGCTTAGTCGGGTACCGGGACAGGGTTCGAGAGACCCAGTACTTC
TRBV10-3	-	TRBJ2-1	-	CAISESQASEQFF	TGTGCCATCAGTGAGTCACAGGCGAGTGAGCAGTTCTTC
TRBV6-5	few	TRBJ2-7	TRBD1	CASSYGTGTGTSEQYF	TGTGCCAGCAGTTACGGAACCGGGACAGGGACCTCCGAGCAGTACTTC